The entry below gives a single TCR beta chain sequence along with its context. This entry is derived from a study of T cell changes during pregnancy in multiple sclerosis. Sequencing used immunoSEQ multiplex PCR; TCRdb keeps in-frame clones, though not all of them. The sample lists around 72,000 clones, 90% to 95% seen once, with roughly 0.7% in the top ten. V lost 2 bases and J 2 bases, leaving 6 bases between the germline ends. This CDR3 spans 13 amino acids. The germline V gene has CDR1 SEHNR and CDR2 FQNEAQ (reference sequence). Sequencing used peripheral blood, obtained in the third trimester of pregnancy. The sequence was collected from a female donor in good health, enrolled as a control in a pregnancy study. This chain connects TRBV7-9 to TRBJ1-1; D ambiguous. CDR3 coding DNA: TGTGCCAGCAGCTTACAGGCCAACACTGAAGCTTTCTTT. It specifies CASSLQANTEAFF.